The 17 T cell receptor beta chains listed next were all sequenced from one sample in a study of blood T cell repertoires in COVID-19. Profiling relied on immunoSEQ multiplex PCR, and the TCRdb table lists in-frame clones only, not all of them. Among 350,000 to 400,000 clones, over 75% were seen once, and the ten largest hold less than 1.2%. Sequences were obtained from PBMCs or T cells enriched from blood (not recorded which). The receptors were gathered from a man aged 18 to 29 who had recovered from COVID-19.

This chain connects TRBV19 to TRBJ2-1; 7 nucleotides line up with TRBD2. CDR1 and CDR2 (germline): LNHDA, SQIVND (reference sequence). This CDR3 has 17 amino acids. V shed 4 bases, J shed 5 bases, and the junction held 14 bases outside the gene matches. The chain's CDR3 is CASSTEMTSRTHNEQFF. CDR3 coding DNA: TGTGCCAGTAGTACCGAGATGACTAGCCGAACTCACAATGAGCAGTTCTTC.

The chain carries TRBV9 and TRBJ1-4; D might be TRBD1 (6 bases). CDR1 is SGDLS, CDR2 YYNGEE, per germline. The V end lost 3 bases, the J end lost 0 bases, and 15 bases lay between the germline ends. The CDR3 is 17 amino acids. CDR3 in DNA: TGTGCCAGCAGCGAGGGGACACAACTTGCAACTAATGAAAAACTGTTTTTT. Translating gives CASSEGTQLATNEKLFF.

This clone was observed a few times. The V call is TRBV6-5, the J call TRBJ1-3, with D perhaps matching TRBD1 (5 bases). The CDR3 extends over 15 amino acids. Germline V gene data show CDR1 as MNHEY and CDR2 as SVGAGI. The V end lost 0 bases, the J end lost 3 bases, and 9 bases lay between the germline ends. CDR3 sequence reads: CASSYSARDGNTIYF. In DNA form, the CDR3 reads TGTGCCAGCAGTTACTCAGCCAGGGATGGAAACACCATATATTTT.

This chain uses TRBV9 with TRBJ2-3, with D perhaps TRBD2 (6 bases). From germline, CDR1 is SGDLS and CDR2 YYNGEE. V lost 1 base and J 2 bases, leaving 11 bases between the germline ends. This CDR3 has 15 amino acids. The CDR3: CASSVLGDFTDTQYF. The CDR3 DNA is TGTGCCAGCAGCGTATTGGGGGACTTCACAGATACGCAGTATTTT.

This chain uses TRBV7-2 with TRBJ2-7; the D gene is possibly TRBD2 (5 bases). V lost 5 bases and J 6 bases, leaving 17 bases between the germline ends. The CDR3 consists of 14 residues. CDR1 and CDR2 (germline): SGHTA, FQGNSA. DNA of the CDR3: TGTGCCAGCAGCCCCGGGGTACGTCGGAGCGAGCAGTACTTC. Translation: CASSPGVRRSEQYF.

This clone was observed a single time. The chain recombines TRBV3-1 (or the pseudogene TRBV3-2) with TRBJ2-1; 9 bases agree with TRBD2. With V trimmed by 4 bases and J by 6 bases, 7 bases remained unmatched. This CDR3 has 15 amino acids. Germline V gives CDR1 LGHDT, CDR2 YNNKEL (reference sequence). The CDR3 DNA is TGTGCCAGCAGCCCCCTGGCGGGAGGGAGCAATGAGCAGTTCTTC. This sequence encodes CASSPLAGGSNEQFF.

As regards this clone: The CDR3 does not close with the conserved phenylalanine or tryptophan, likely indicating a read error. Because the CDR3's place on the DNA is in doubt, the DNA is left out and the CDR3 is given as listed by TCRdb. The J gene is TRBJ1-4, the V gene TRBV12-5. The CDR3 has 12 amino acids, counting both end residues. Germline-derived CDR1 and CDR2 are LGHNT and FRNRAP. This CDR3 is CASGLTLTGDSL.

The chain links TRBV7-2 to TRBJ2-7; TRBD2 might be the D (5 bases). Germline lookup yields CDR1 SGHTA and CDR2 FQGNSA. V was clipped by 6 bases and J by 2 bases, with 17 bases between them. The CDR3 loop spans 15 amino acids. This chain's CDR3 is CASRNRAVMAYEQYF. In DNA form, the CDR3 reads TGTGCCAGCAGGAATCGAGCGGTTATGGCCTACGAGCAGTACTTC.

The chain combines TRBV6-1 with TRBJ1-5; D unclear. CDR1 is MNHNS and CDR2 is SASEGT in the germline V gene. V lost 1 base and J lost 6, with 7 bases in between. The length of the CDR3 is 13 residues. CDR3 sequence reads: CASSEVWSQPQHF. The CDR3 bases are TGTGCCAGCAGTGAAGTCTGGAGTCAGCCCCAGCATTTT.

This clone came up once. This sequence joins TRBV10-3 and TRBJ1-2; D uncertain. The CDR3 is 18 residues long. Between the trimmed V and J ends, which lost 0 bases and 0 bases, there was a span of 17 bases. Germline lookup yields CDR1 ENHRY and CDR2 SYGVKD. Here the CDR3 reads CAISESSDGGLSNYGYTF. The DNA of the CDR3 is TGTGCCATCAGTGAGTCTTCAGATGGAGGGCTCTCTAACTATGGCTACACCTTC.

This sequence joins TRBV27 and TRBJ2-5, with D maybe TRBD1 (6 bases). The CDR3 sequence is 13 residues long. Deletions cut 6 bases from V and 6 bases from J, with 14 bases between. The germline V gene has CDR1 MNHEY and CDR2 SMNVEV (reference sequence). The CDR3 region has the DNA TGTGCCAGCAGCACAGGGCTCCTTCAGACCCAGTACTTC. Translating gives CASSTGLLQTQYF.

The V call is TRBV11-2, the J call TRBJ2-1; 9 bases are a match to TRBD1. CDR3 length: 16 amino acids. CDR1 is SGHAT, CDR2 FQNNGV, per germline. J was trimmed by 8 bases and V by 2 bases; bases with no gene match: 10. The CDR3: CASSLRGTGKKDEQFF. In DNA, the CDR3 is TGTGCCAGCAGCTTAAGGGGGACAGGGAAGAAGGATGAGCAGTTCTTC.

The chain carries TRBV28 and TRBJ2-3; D call uncertain. The germline V and J ends were trimmed by 4 bases and 5 bases, with 7 bases remaining between them. Germline CDR1 reads MDHEN; CDR2 reads SYDVKM. The CDR3 loop spans 12 amino acids. CDR3 loop: CASSSLRDTQYF. The CDR3 nucleotides read TGTGCCAGCAGTTCGCTTAGAGATACGCAGTATTTT.

This clone was picked up one time. This chain links TRBV5-1 with TRBJ2-1; 9 positions match TRBD1. Germline V gene lookup returns CDR1 SGHRS and CDR2 YFSETQ. V dropped 3 bases and J dropped 4; count of bases not matched to a gene: 5. The CDR3 sequence is 15 residues long. CDR3 protein: CASSSRDRDYNEQFF. CDR3 sequence (DNA): TGCGCCAGCAGCTCACGGGACAGGGATTACAATGAGCAGTTCTTC. The full variable domain, with the rest looked up from reference TRBV5-1 and TRBJ2-1, is KAGVTQTPRYLIKTRGQQVTLSCSPISGHRSVSWYQQTPGQGLQFLFEYFSETQRNKGNFPGRFSGRQFSNSRSEMNVSTLELGDSALYLCASSSRDRDYNEQFFGPGTRLTVL.

This chain connects TRBV28 to TRBJ1-2; no definite D call. The CDR3 runs to 16 residues. The V gene's germline CDR1 is MDHEN and CDR2 SYDVKM. V was shortened by 6 bases and J by 3 bases, with 20 bases between the two germline ends. This chain's CDR3 is CASSGYAGAPYYGYTF. The CDR3 region has the DNA TGTGCCAGCAGCGGATACGCCGGAGCCCCCTACTATGGCTACACCTTC.

The rearrangement links TRBV27 to TRBJ2-5; 8 positions match TRBD1. Trimming took 6 bases from V and 4 from J; bases not matched to a gene: 7. CDR1 MNHEY and CDR2 SMNVEV come from the germline V gene (reference sequence). The CDR3 runs to 14 residues. CDR3 loop: CASSPRTGTETQYF. The CDR3 region has the DNA TGTGCCAGCAGCCCGCGGACAGGGACAGAGACCCAGTACTTC.

The rearrangement joins TRBV21-1 to TRBJ2-7; the table calls TRBD2, which could not be checked here. TRBV21-1 is a recognized pseudogene. This CDR3 is built from 17 residues. This CDR3 reads CASTLLFTSGRTDEQYF. Written as DNA, the CDR3 is TGTGCCAGCACCTTATTATTTACTAGCGGGAGAACCGACGAGCAGTACTTC.